The 15 T cell receptor beta chains below come from one sample, sequenced in a study of blood T cells in healthy people across ages. It was with a sample-barcoded 5' primer and a J-beta primer mix that a second PCR of roughly 7 to 11 cycles was run. TCRdb ran MiXCR on the 5' RACE reads and lists one entry per CDR3 protein. Of hundreds of thousands of distinct CDR3 sequences detected, 52% appear once; the ten largest clones hold about 13%. Input material: blood. Every receptor here comes from a woman at least 80 years old in good health.

This clonotype was found many times. The J gene is TRBJ2-3, the V gene TRBV7-2; D gene unclear. This CDR3 has 14 amino acids. The germline V and J ends were trimmed by 0 bases and 2 bases, with 6 bases remaining between them. CDR1 and CDR2 from the germline V gene are SGHTA and FQGNSA. The CDR3 sequence is CASSLARNTDTQYF. CDR3 nucleotides: TGTGCCAGCAGCTTAGCTAGGAACACAGATACGCAGTATTTT.

The table lists this clonotype with a count of one. The chain combines TRBV4-3 with TRBJ1-2, with TRBD1 matching over 8 bases. This CDR3 has 14 residues. The V gene's germline CDR1 is LGHNA and CDR2 YSLEER. Losses at the gene ends were 1 base for V and 7 bases for J; bases not matched to a gene: 5. This CDR3 is CASSQGTGIRGYTF. The DNA of the CDR3 is TGCGCCAGCAGCCAAGGGACAGGGATCCGTGGCTACACCTTC.

The J gene is TRBJ1-4, the V gene TRBV20-1, with 7 positions matching TRBD1. The CDR3 runs to 13 residues. From germline, CDR1 is DFQATT and CDR2 SNEGSKA (reference sequence). V shed 0 bases and J 6 bases; nucleotides not matched to a gene: 1. The CDR3 loop reads CSARDQGDEKLFF. The CDR3 DNA follows: TGCAGTGCTAGAGATCAGGGGGATGAAAAACTGTTTTTT.

Comments on this clonotype: A read error may produce the germline difference seen at one junction end. The V gene is TRBV12-3 or TRBV12-4, the J gene TRBJ1-4; no firm D call. The CDR3 loop spans 15 amino acids. CDR3 sequence (DNA): TGTGCCAGCAGCTTCGGTACGACAACTAATGAAAACCTGTTTTTT. Its protein is CASSFGTTTNENLFF.

This clonotype was observed many times. The rearrangement links TRBV4-1 to TRBJ2-1, with D perhaps matching TRBD2 (6 bases). Deletions cut 3 bases from V and 0 bases from J, with 12 bases between. The CDR3 has 16 amino acids. Germline V CDR1 and CDR2: MGHRA, YSYEKL. CDR3 residues: CASSQRRDSSYNEQFF. CDR3 nucleotide sequence: TGCGCCAGCAGCCAGAGGAGGGATTCCTCCTACAATGAGCAGTTCTTC.

The J gene is TRBJ1-2, the V gene TRBV30; the D is unclear. The V and J ends lost 3 bases and 5 bases respectively, with 10 bases between them. Germline V gene sequence: CDR1 GTSNPN, CDR2 SVGIG (reference sequence). The length of the CDR3 is 12 residues. The CDR3 nucleotides read TGTGCCTGGAGCGGCGGGAGATATGGCTACACCTTC. Translated, it gives CAWSGGRYGYTF.

This clonotype occurred many times. The rearrangement uses TRBV28 and TRBJ2-3, with D possibly matching TRBD2 (6 bases). V was cut by 5 bases and J by 4 bases, with 19 bases left in between. Germline lookup yields CDR1 MDHEN and CDR2 SYDVKM. The CDR3 consists of 16 residues. CDR3 in DNA: TGTGCCAGCAGTCCCCCGGGAGCGCGAGTCGCAGATACGCAGTATTTT. Translation: CASSPPGARVADTQYF.

The CDR3 region has the DNA TGTGCCAGCAGCCCTGACTATGTGGGTAAGAAGTTCTTC. Amino acid sequence: CASSPDYVGKKFF. The V call is TRBV7-2, the J call TRBJ2-1, with D perhaps matching TRBD2 (5 bases). The V end lost 5 bases, the J end lost 14 bases, and 19 bases lay between the germline ends. This CDR3 contains 13 residues. Germline V gene sequence: CDR1 SGHTA, CDR2 FQGNSA.

The chain links TRBV18 to TRBJ2-2; no clear D gene. The CDR3 has 14 residues. From germline, CDR1 is KGHSH and CDR2 LQKENI. V was clipped by 5 bases and J by 1 base, with 8 bases between them. CDR3 protein: CASSLTLNTGELFF. The DNA of the CDR3 is TGTGCCAGCTCATTGACTTTGAACACCGGGGAGCTGTTTTTT.

J is TRBJ1-6 and V is TRBV20-1, with no clear D. Germline values: CDR1 DFQATT, CDR2 SNEGSKA (reference sequence). V was cut by 6 bases and J by 9 bases, with 15 bases left in between. The CDR3 has 13 amino acids. Here the CDR3 reads CSACPVTGSPLHF. In DNA, the CDR3 is TGCAGTGCCTGTCCTGTGACGGGTTCACCCCTCCACTTT.

This clonotype was observed many times. This rearrangement joins TRBV7-2 to TRBJ2-7; 7 bases line up with TRBD1. The V gene end was trimmed by 1 base and the J gene end by 7 bases; junction bases not matched to a gene: 4. The germline V gene encodes CDR1 SGHTA and CDR2 FQGNSA. The CDR3 totals 13 residues. This CDR3 reads CASSLGGQTEQYF. For the CDR3, the DNA is TGTGCCAGCAGCTTAGGGGGACAGACAGAGCAGTACTTC.

V usage is TRBV10-3 and J usage is TRBJ2-6; no firm D call. CDR1 is ENHRY and CDR2 is SYGVKD in the germline V gene. Trimming cost V 8 bases and J 4 bases, with 9 bases left between them. The CDR3 consists of 13 residues. The CDR3 reads CAIAPRGANVLTF. CDR3 in DNA: TGTGCCATCGCCCCCAGAGGGGCCAACGTCCTGACTTTC.

The chain has TRBV12-3 or TRBV12-4 and TRBJ2-1; D is unresolved. The CDR3 spans 12 residues. Trimming took off 5 bases at V and 7 bases at J, with 9 bases between the two ends. The CDR3 spells CASSPLWNEQFF. Written as DNA, the CDR3 is TGTGCCAGCAGTCCTTTATGGAATGAGCAGTTCTTC.

This chain uses TRBV7-2 with TRBJ2-1, with 10 bases that match TRBD1. The germline V gene encodes CDR1 SGHTA and CDR2 FQGNSA. The length of the CDR3 is 15 residues. Trimming at V came to 5 bases and at J to 2 bases, leaving 3 bases not matched to a gene. The CDR3 DNA reads as TGTGCCAGCAGCCGGGACAGGGGACCCTACAATGAGCAGTTCTTC. Translation gives CASSRDRGPYNEQFF.

The rearrangement joins TRBV21-1 to TRBJ2-6; the table names TRBD1, a call not compared with the DNA. TRBV21-1 is deemed a pseudogene. The CDR3 contains 15 residues. The CDR3 spells CASSPGGCWANVLTF. For the CDR3, the DNA is TGTGCCAGCAGCCCCGGGGGATGTTGGGCCAACGTCCTGACTTTC.